This T cell receptor (beta chain) originates from a study of CD4+ T cells in melanoma. The data were produced by immunoSEQ multiplex PCR, yet TCRdb's version contains in-frame clones alone and is incomplete. The top ten hold 16% of the sample, which has about 14,000 clones, about 80% seen once. Germline V gene lookup returns CDR1 SGHRS and CDR2 YFSETQ. This CDR3 is 14 amino acids long. V lost 5 bases to trimming and J lost 0 bases, with 8 bases between them. This clone was observed a handful of times. The chain carries TRBV5-1 and TRBJ2-2, with unresolved D. This TCR derives from a human donor with melanoma. The sample comprised cells from a culture (not recorded whether cultured in vitro). This CDR3 is CASRATANTGELFF. CDR3 in DNA: TGCGCCAGCAGGGCGACGGCGAACACCGGGGAGCTGTTTTTT.